A selection of T cell receptor beta chains follows, all from one sample in a study of response to subunit inactivated influenza vaccine. TCRdb fed the RT-PCR reads into MiXCR, producing one record per CDR3 protein. Here the sample spans fewer than 200,000 distinct CDR3 sequences, about 9% being singletons. This material consisted of non-naive T cells sorted from PBMCs, taken on the day of vaccination. The receptors come from a man in his fifties who received an inactivated influenza vaccine. Each CDR3 is given with its conserved first and last residue. Each record gives: clone size, D gene, V gene, J gene, CDR3 protein, CDR3 DNA. The D gene is left open where the match is weak. Size is omitted from some rows. Given values are once, few, many or a class for expanded clones.

>-|-|TRBV6-2/TRBV6-3|TRBJ2-3
CASSYNDYDTQYF
TGTGCCAGCAGTTACAATGACTACGATACGCAGTATTTT
>many|TRBD1|TRBV6-5|TRBJ1-2
CASSYDRARGYTF
TGTGCCAGCAGCTACGACAGGGCTCGCGGCTACACCTTC
>few|TRBD1|TRBV5-1|TRBJ2-2
CASSLALRGLTGELFF
TGCGCCAGCAGCTTGGCTCTCAGGGGGCTAACCGGGGAGCTGTTTTTT
>many|-|TRBV4-1|TRBJ2-1
CASSQEERGSSYNEQFF
TGCGCCAGCAGCCAAGAAGAACGGGGGAGCTCCTACAATGAGCAGTTCTTC
>-|-|TRBV5-1|TRBJ2-3
CASSSADHADTQYF
TGCGCCAGCAGCTCCGCGGACCATGCAGATACGCAGTATTTT
>-|-|TRBV28|TRBJ2-2
CAAGPTGELFF
TGTGCCGCAGGGCCTACCGGGGAGCTGTTTTTT
>few|-|TRBV20-1|TRBJ2-5
CSAPRAGETQYF
TGCAGTGCTCCCAGGGCGGGAGAGACCCAGTACTTC
>-|TRBD1|TRBV6-2/TRBV6-3|TRBJ1-2
CASTRSPGQGDSYGYTF
TGTGCCAGCACCAGATCCCCGGGACAGGGGGACTCATATGGCTACACCTTC
>many|-|TRBV12-3/TRBV12-4|TRBJ2-2
CASSFLSGTNTGELFF
TGTGCCAGCAGTTTCCTCTCCGGGACGAACACCGGGGAGCTGTTTTTT
>many|-|TRBV20-1|TRBJ2-4
CSARDIAVAKNIQYF
TGCAGTGCTAGAGATATAGCGGTAGCCAAAAACATTCAGTACTTC
>-|TRBD2|TRBV5-4|TRBJ2-1
CASSLGEGFNNEQFF
TGTGCCAGCAGCTTGGGGGAGGGCTTTAACAATGAGCAGTTCTTC
>many|-|TRBV3-1|TRBJ2-2
CASSPRGGTGELFF
TGTGCCAGCAGTCCCAGGGGGGGAACCGGGGAGCTGTTTTTT
>few|-|TRBV11-2|TRBJ1-2
CASSPAGDNYGYTF
TGTGCCAGCAGCCCAGCGGGGGATAACTATGGCTACACCTTC
>-|-|TRBV11-3|TRBJ2-7
CASSPPPYEQYF
TGTGCCAGCAGCCCCCCACCCTACGAGCAGTACTTC
>-|TRBD1|TRBV6-5|TRBJ2-2
CASSYSMGTANTGELFF
TGTGCCAGCAGTTACTCGATGGGGACAGCGAACACCGGGGAGCTGTTTTTT
>-|-|TRBV19|TRBJ2-4
CASSMWGERSQYF
TGTGCCAGTAGTATGTGGGGGGAAAGGAGTCAGTACTTC
>-|-|TRBV9|TRBJ1-1
CASSPGHPNTEAFF
TGTGCCAGCAGCCCGGGACACCCGAACACTGAAGCTTTCTTT
>-|TRBD1|TRBV15|TRBJ2-5
CATSRERTGAVETQYF
TGTGCCACCAGCAGAGAAAGAACAGGGGCGGTCGAGACCCAGTACTTC
>few|-|TRBV27|TRBJ2-2
CASSYHLATGELFF
TGTGCCAGCAGTTACCATCTGGCCACCGGGGAGCTGTTTTTT
>-|TRBD2|TRBV5-7|TRBJ2-1
CASSLTLADHNEQFF
TGTGCCAGCAGCTTGACCCTAGCGGATCACAATGAGCAGTTCTTC
>-|TRBD2|TRBV5-1|TRBJ2-1
CASSREGTSGYNEQFF
TGCGCCAGCAGCAGAGAGGGGACTAGCGGATACAATGAGCAGTTCTTC
>many|-|TRBV24-1|TRBJ2-7
CATSDRVYYEQYF
TGTGCCACCAGTGACAGGGTCTACTACGAGCAGTACTTC
>few|TRBD2|TRBV12-3/TRBV12-4|TRBJ2-1
CASSFKRGGNEQFF
TGTGCCAGCAGTTTCAAGCGGGGGGGGAATGAGCAGTTCTTC
>-|TRBD2|TRBV3-1|TRBJ2-1
CACSQPGVSGRNNEQFF
TGTGCCTGCAGCCAGCCCGGCGTTAGCGGGAGAAACAATGAGCAGTTCTTC
>few|-|TRBV4-3|TRBJ2-2
CASRQTRVTGELFF
TGCGCCAGCAGACAGACTAGGGTCACCGGGGAGCTGTTTTTT
>many|-|TRBV12-3/TRBV12-4|TRBJ1-2
CASSLGSNYGYTF
TGTGCCAGCAGTTTAGGGAGCAACTATGGCTACACCTTC
>few|-|TRBV3-1|TRBJ1-1
CASSQGYSGTEAFF
TGTGCCAGCAGCCAAGGTTATTCCGGCACTGAAGCTTTCTTT
>few|TRBD1|TRBV4-1|TRBJ2-7
CASSRRDRGYEQYF
TGCGCCAGCAGCAGAAGGGACAGGGGCTACGAGCAGTACTTC
>many|-|TRBV12-3/TRBV12-4|TRBJ1-5
CASSLGRYNSNQPQHF
TGTGCCAGCAGTTTGGGCCGCTACAATAGCAATCAGCCCCAGCATTTT
>-|-|TRBV15|TRBJ1-1
CATGGRLNEAFF
TGTGCCACCGGGGGGAGGTTGAATGAAGCTTTCTTT
>many|-|TRBV29-1|TRBJ2-1
CSVEDFELGADNEQFF
TGCAGCGTTGAAGATTTTGAATTGGGGGCTGACAATGAGCAGTTCTTC
>few|-|TRBV30|TRBJ2-5
CAWSGVGGAKTQYF
TGTGCCTGGAGTGGCGTGGGGGGGGCTAAGACCCAGTACTTC
>-|-|TRBV3-1|TRBJ2-7
CASSQGWDEQYF
TGTGCCAGCAGCCAGGGGTGGGACGAGCAGTACTTC
>few|TRBD1|TRBV5-1|TRBJ1-2
CASSTGQGVLYGYTF
TGCGCCAGCAGCACAGGACAGGGGGTGCTCTATGGCTACACCTTC
>-|TRBD1|TRBV28|TRBJ1-3
CASRIMTGLPSGNTIYF
TGTGCCAGCAGGATAATGACAGGGCTCCCTTCTGGAAACACCATATATTTT
>many|TRBD2|TRBV27|TRBJ2-3
CASSLAGVSTDTQYF
TGTGCCAGCAGTCTAGCGGGAGTTTCCACAGATACGCAGTATTTT
>many|TRBD1|TRBV4-3|TRBJ2-4
CASSQDSGGAAKNIQYF
TGCGCCAGCAGCCAAGATTCAGGGGGCGCGGCCAAAAACATTCAGTACTTC
>-|TRBD1|TRBV3-1|TRBJ2-3
CASAFLGQGTDTQYF
TGTGCCAGCGCCTTTTTGGGACAGGGCACAGATACGCAGTATTTT
>many|TRBD2|TRBV4-1|TRBJ2-7
CASSRTSGKTYEQYF
TGCGCCAGCAGCCGGACTAGCGGGAAGACCTACGAGCAGTACTTC
>many|-|TRBV7-2|TRBJ2-7
CASSLRELAYEQYF
TGTGCCAGCAGCTTACGTGAGTTAGCCTACGAGCAGTACTTC
>few|-|TRBV28|TRBJ2-7
CASSYLPGAGASEQYF
TGTGCCAGCAGTTACCTCCCAGGGGCAGGGGCTTCCGAGCAGTACTTC
>-|TRBD1|TRBV7-8|TRBJ2-6
CASSFAGGRPGANVLTF
TGTGCCAGCAGCTTCGCAGGGGGTCGGCCCGGGGCCAACGTCCTGACTTTC
>many|-|TRBV3-1|TRBJ1-1
CASSHPRGMHTEAFF
TGTGCCAGCAGCCACCCAAGGGGGATGCACACTGAAGCTTTCTTT
>-|-|TRBV28|TRBJ1-1
CASSNPRGGTEAFF
TGTGCCAGCAGCAACCCCAGGGGAGGCACTGAAGCTTTCTTT
>few|-|TRBV20-1|TRBJ2-3
CSARGAGTDTQYF
TGCAGTGCACGGGGGGCGGGCACAGATACGCAGTATTTT
>-|TRBD2|TRBV4-2|TRBJ2-1
CASSQGPHSAGGAYEQFF
TGTGCCAGCAGCCAAGGTCCCCACTCAGCGGGAGGTGCTTATGAGCAGTTCTTC
>many|-|TRBV7-2|TRBJ1-2
CASSPAGTTYGYTF
TGTGCCAGCAGCCCAGCAGGGACAACCTATGGCTACACCTTC
>-|-|TRBV20-1|TRBJ1-5
CSARDPQGGGKRPQHF
TGCAGTGCTAGAGATCCGCAGGGAGGGGGGAAACGGCCCCAGCATTTT
>many|TRBD1|TRBV7-7|TRBJ2-1
CASSLKAGGLNNEQFF
TGTGCTAGCAGCTTGAAGGCAGGGGGCCTTAACAATGAGCAGTTCTTC
>-|TRBD2|TRBV6-2/TRBV6-3|TRBJ2-3
CASTRGLAGGNTQYF
TGTGCCAGCACTAGAGGACTAGCGGGGGGAAATACGCAGTATTTT
>few|-|TRBV6-2/TRBV6-3|TRBJ1-1
CASSYLAVNTEAFF
TGTGCCAGCAGTTATCTTGCGGTGAACACTGAAGCTTTCTTT
>-|TRBD1|TRBV5-6|TRBJ2-1
CASSLIGDRVFEQFF
TGTGCCAGCAGCCTTATCGGGGACAGGGTTTTTGAGCAGTTCTTC
>many|-|TRBV5-1|TRBJ2-5
CASSPFGGGLQETQYF
TGCGCCAGCAGCCCCTTCGGTGGGGGTTTACAAGAGACCCAGTACTTC
>many|TRBD1|TRBV27|TRBJ2-7
CASSLQGVPYEQYF
TGTGCCAGCAGTTTACAGGGGGTACCCTACGAGCAGTACTTC
>many|-|TRBV7-9|TRBJ1-2
CASSFRRLGGYTF
TGTGCCAGCAGCTTTAGGCGCCTGGGGGGCTACACCTTC
>many|TRBD2|TRBV11-1|TRBJ2-1
CASSLPFRLAGEQGEQFF
TGTGCCAGCAGCTTACCCTTCAGACTAGCGGGGGAACAGGGGGAGCAGTTCTTC
>many|TRBD1|TRBV12-3/TRBV12-4|TRBJ1-1
CASREGANTEAFF
TGTGCCAGCAGGGAGGGGGCCAACACTGAAGCTTTCTTT
>few|-|TRBV25-1|TRBJ2-7
CATTGHFYEQYF
TGTGCCACTACGGGACACTTCTACGAGCAGTACTTC
>-|-|TRBV23-1|TRBJ2-5
CASSQKTDKKETQYF
TGCGCCAGCAGTCAAAAGACAGATAAAAAAGAGACCCAGTACTTC